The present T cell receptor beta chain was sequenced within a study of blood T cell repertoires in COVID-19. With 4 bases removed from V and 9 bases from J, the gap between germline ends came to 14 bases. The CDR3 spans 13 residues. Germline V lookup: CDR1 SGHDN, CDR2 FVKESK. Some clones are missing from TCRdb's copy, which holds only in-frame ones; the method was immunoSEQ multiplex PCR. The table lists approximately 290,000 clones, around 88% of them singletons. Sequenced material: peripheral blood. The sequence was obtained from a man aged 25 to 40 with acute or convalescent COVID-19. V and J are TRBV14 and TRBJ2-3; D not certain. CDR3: CASSPYGDLTQYF. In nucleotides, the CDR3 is TGTGCCAGCAGCCCTTACGGAGACTTAACGCAGTATTTT.